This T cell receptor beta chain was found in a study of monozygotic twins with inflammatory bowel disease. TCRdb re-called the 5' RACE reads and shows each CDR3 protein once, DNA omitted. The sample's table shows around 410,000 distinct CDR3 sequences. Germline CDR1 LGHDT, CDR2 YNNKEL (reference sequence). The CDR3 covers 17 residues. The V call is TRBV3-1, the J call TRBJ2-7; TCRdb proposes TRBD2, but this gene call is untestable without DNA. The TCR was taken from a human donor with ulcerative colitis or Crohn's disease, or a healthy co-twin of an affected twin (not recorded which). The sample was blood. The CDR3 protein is CASSQPGLAGGGYEQYF.